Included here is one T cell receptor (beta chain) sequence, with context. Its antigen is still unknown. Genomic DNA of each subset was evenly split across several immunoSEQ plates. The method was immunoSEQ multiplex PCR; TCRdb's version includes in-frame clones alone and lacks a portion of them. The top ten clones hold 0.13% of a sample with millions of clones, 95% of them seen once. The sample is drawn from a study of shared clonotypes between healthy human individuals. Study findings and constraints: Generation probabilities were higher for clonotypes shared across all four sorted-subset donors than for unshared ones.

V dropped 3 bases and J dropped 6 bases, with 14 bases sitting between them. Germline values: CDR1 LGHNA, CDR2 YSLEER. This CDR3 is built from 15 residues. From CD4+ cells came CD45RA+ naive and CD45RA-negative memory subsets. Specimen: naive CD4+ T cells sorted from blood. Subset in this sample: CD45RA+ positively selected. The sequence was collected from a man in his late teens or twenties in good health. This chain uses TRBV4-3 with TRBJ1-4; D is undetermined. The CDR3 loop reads CASSQGSRLDEKLFF. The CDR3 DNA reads TGCGCCAGCAGCCAGGGAAGCAGGTTAGATGAAAAACTGTTTTTT.